This T cell receptor beta chain came from a study of CD8+ T cells in alopecia areata. Treatment meaning: oral pan-JAK inhibitor, 5-10 mg twice daily. Once RNA had been extracted, it was reverse transcribed into cDNA to act as the sequencing template. Clones were sequenced by immunoSEQ multiplex PCR, and TCRdb holds only the in-frame ones, with some missing. Among roughly 190,000 clones listed, around three fifths were seen once. The sample consisted of CD4+ T cells sorted from blood, taken at week 24, from a patient treated with tofacitinib. The TCR comes from a human donor with alopecia areata.

DNA of the CDR3: TGTGCTAGTGGTCCCCGCGTGGGCGGACTAACAGATACGCAGTATTTT. Its protein is CASGPRVGGLTDTQYF. The J gene is TRBJ2-3, the V gene TRBV12-5; maybe TRBD2 (6 bases). CDR3 size: 16 residues. Germline V lookup: CDR1 LGHNT, CDR2 FRNRAP. V lost 5 bases and J 3 bases, leaving 18 bases between the germline ends.